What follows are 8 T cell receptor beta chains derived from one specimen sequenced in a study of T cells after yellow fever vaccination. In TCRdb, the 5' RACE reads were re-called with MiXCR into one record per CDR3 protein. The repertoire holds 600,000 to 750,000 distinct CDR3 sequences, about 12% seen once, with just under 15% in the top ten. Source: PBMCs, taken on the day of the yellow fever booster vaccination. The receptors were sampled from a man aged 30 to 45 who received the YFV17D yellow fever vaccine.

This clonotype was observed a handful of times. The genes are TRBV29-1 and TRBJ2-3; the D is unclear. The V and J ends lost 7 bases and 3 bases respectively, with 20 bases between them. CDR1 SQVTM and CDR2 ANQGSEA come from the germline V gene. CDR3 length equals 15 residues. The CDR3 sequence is CSDGWPGEPTDTQYF. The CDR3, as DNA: TGCAGCGACGGATGGCCAGGAGAACCGACAGATACGCAGTATTTT.

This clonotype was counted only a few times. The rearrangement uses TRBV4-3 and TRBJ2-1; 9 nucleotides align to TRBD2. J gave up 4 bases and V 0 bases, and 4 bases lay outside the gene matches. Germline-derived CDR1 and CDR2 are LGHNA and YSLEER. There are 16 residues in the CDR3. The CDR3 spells CASSQDSGLAYNEQFF. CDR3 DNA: TGCGCCAGCAGCCAAGATTCGGGACTAGCTTACAATGAGCAGTTCTTC.

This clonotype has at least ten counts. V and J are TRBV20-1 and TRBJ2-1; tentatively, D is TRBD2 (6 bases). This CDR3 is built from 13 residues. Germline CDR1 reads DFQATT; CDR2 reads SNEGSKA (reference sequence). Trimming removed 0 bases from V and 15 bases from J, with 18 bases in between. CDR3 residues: CSARDVRGLWPFF. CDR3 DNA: TGCAGTGCTAGAGATGTTAGGGGACTTTGGCCGTTCTTC.

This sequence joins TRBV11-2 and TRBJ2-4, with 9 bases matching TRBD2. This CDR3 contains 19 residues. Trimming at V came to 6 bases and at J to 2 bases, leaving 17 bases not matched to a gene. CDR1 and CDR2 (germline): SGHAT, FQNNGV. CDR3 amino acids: CASRSHPFSGSGPKNIQYF. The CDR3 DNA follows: TGTGCCAGCAGGTCCCATCCATTTAGCGGGAGCGGACCCAAAAACATTCAGTACTTC. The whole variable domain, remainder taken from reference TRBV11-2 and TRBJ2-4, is EAGVAQSPRYKIIEKRQSVAFWCNPISGHATLYWYQQILGQGPKLLIQFQNNGVVDDSQLPKDRFSAERLKGVDSTLKIQPAKLEDSAVYLCASRSHPFSGSGPKNIQYFGAGTRLSVL.

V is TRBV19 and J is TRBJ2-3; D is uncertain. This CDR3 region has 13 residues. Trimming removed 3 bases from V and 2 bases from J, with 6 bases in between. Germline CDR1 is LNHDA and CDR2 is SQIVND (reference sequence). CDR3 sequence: CASSMGYTDTQYF. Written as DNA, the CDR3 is TGTGCCAGTAGTATGGGATACACAGATACGCAGTATTTT.

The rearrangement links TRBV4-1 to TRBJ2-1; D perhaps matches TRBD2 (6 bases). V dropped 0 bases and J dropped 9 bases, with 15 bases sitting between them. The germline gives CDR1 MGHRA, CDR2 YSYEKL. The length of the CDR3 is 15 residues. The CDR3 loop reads CASSQDYGSWSEQFF. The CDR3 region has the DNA TGCGCCAGCAGCCAAGATTACGGGAGCTGGAGTGAGCAGTTCTTC.

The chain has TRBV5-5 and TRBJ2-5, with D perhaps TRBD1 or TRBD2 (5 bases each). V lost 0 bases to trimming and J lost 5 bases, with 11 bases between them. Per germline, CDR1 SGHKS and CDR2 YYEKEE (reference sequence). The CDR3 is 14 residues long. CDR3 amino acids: CASSLEGTLETQYF. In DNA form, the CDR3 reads TGTGCCAGCAGCTTGGAAGGGACGCTGGAGACCCAGTACTTC.

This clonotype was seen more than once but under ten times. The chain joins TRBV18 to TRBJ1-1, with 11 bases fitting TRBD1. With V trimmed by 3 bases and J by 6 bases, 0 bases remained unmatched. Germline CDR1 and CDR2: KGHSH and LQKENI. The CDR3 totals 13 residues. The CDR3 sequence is CASSPGQGAEAFF. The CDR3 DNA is TGTGCCAGCTCACCGGGACAGGGGGCTGAAGCTTTCTTT.